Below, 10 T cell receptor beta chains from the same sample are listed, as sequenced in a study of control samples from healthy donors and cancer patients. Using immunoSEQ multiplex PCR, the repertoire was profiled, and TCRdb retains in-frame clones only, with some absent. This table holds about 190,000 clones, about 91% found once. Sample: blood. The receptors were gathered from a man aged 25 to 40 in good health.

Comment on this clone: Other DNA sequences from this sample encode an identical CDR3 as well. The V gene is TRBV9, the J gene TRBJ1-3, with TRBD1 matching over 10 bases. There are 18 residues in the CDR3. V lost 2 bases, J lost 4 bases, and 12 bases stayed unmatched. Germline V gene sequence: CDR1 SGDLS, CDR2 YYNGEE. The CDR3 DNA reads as TGTGCCAGCAGCGTGGCCCCGGGACAGGGGAGGATCGGAAACACCATATATTTT. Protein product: CASSVAPGQGRIGNTIYF. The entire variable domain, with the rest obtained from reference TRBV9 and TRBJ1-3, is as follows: DSGVTQTPKHLITATGQRVTLRCSPRSGDLSVYWYQQSLDQGLQFLIQYYNGEERAKGNILERFSAQQFPDLHSELNLSSLELGDSALYFCASSVAPGQGRIGNTIYFGEGSWLTVV.

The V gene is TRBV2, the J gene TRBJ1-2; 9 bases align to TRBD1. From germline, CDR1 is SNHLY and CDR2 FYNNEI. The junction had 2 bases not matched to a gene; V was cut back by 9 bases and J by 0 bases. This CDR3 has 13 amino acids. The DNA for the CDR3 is TGTGCCAGGGGGACAGGGCCTAACTATGGCTACACCTTC. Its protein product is CARGTGPNYGYTF.

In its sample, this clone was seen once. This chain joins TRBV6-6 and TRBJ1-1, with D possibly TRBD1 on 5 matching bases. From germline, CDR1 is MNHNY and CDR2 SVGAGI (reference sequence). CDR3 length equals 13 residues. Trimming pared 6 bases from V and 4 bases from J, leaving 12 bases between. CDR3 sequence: CASSPRVGTEAFF. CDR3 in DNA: TGTGCCAGCAGCCCCAGGGTCGGCACTGAAGCTTTCTTT.

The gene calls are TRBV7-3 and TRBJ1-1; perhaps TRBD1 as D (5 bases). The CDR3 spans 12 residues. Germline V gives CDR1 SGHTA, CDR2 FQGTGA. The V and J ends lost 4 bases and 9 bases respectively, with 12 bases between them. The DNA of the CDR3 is TGTGCCAGCAGCTCCCGTTGGGACCAAGCTTTCTTT. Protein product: CASSSRWDQAFF.

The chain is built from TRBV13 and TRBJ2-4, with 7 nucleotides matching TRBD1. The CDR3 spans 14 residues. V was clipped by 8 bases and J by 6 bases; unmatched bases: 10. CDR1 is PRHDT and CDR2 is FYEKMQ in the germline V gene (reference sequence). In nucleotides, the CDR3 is TGTGCCAGCTCCGCTGAGGGGGCATTAAACATTCAGTACTTC. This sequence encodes CASSAEGALNIQYF.

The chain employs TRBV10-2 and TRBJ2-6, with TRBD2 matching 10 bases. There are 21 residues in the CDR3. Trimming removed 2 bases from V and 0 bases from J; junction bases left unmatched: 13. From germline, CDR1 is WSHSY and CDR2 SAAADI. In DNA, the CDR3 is TGCGCCAGCAGTGAGGGGCTAGCGGGGGTACCACTTAACTCTGGGGCCAACGTCCTGACTTTC. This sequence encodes CASSEGLAGVPLNSGANVLTF.

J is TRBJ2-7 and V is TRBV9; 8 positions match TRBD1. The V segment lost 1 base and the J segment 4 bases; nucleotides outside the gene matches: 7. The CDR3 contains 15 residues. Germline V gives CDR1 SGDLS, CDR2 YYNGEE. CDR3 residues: CASSVSTGATYEQYF. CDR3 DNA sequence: TGTGCCAGCAGCGTATCGACAGGGGCCACGTACGAGCAGTACTTC.

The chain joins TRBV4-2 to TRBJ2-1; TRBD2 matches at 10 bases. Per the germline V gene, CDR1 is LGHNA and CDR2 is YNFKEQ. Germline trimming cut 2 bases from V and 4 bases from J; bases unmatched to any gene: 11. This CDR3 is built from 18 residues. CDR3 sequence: CASSQRGSGTSEYNEQFF. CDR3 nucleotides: TGTGCCAGCAGCCAAAGAGGGTCCGGGACTAGCGAATACAATGAGCAGTTCTTC.

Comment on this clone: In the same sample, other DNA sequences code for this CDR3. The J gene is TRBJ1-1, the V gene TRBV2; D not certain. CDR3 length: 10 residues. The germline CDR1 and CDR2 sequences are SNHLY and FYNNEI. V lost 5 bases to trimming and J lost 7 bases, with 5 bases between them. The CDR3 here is CASSLGEAFF. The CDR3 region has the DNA TGTGCCAGCAGTTTAGGTGAAGCTTTCTTT.

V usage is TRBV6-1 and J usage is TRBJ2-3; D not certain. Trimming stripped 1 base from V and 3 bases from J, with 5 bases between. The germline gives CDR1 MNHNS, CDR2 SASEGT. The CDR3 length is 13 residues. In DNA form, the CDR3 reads TGTGCCAGCAGTGAAGTAAGAACAGATACGCAGTATTTT. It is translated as CASSEVRTDTQYF.